A single T cell receptor beta chain is shown here with its context. This clone has a single count. The target of this receptor is not known. No much larger clone is present one base from it, and per-base qualities are unavailable. This entry belongs to a study of a mutant IDH1 vaccine in newly diagnosed glioma (dated by TCRdb to the early 2020s). For context, the study as a whole: Patients were given eight vaccinations, in weeks 1, 3, 5, 7, 11, 15, 19 and 23, which matched visits V03 through V10. Peripheral blood samples were drawn at six visits, namely V03 (baseline), V05, V07, V10, V12 and V13. Before enrollment, most patients had been given radiochemotherapy with temozolomide as standard therapy, while the rest had received either radiotherapy alone or temozolomide alone. For exploratory analyses, under 30 treated patients had longitudinal TCRB deep sequencing done wherever samples were available. Of the approximately 30 treated patients, about 62% were male and around 40% were female, and a mean age of around 40 years was recorded. In the chemotherapy-containing groups, vaccination started alongside temozolomide cycles, whereas in patients who had radiotherapy alone it started 4-6 weeks after radiotherapy.

Reading the label with the study, this specimen's time point is: week 11, during vaccination. A 20-mer mutant IDH1 peptide at 300 micrograms in Montanide made up each vaccine dose, which was injected subcutaneously together with topical imiquimod. Newly diagnosed WHO grade 3 or 4 IDH1-mutant astrocytomas showing loss of nuclear ATRX were present in the donors. The samples were drawn from NOA16, a multicentre, single-arm, open-label phase I trial in Germany that tested a mutant IDH1 peptide vaccine in humans for the first time. The DNeasy Blood and Tissue Kit was used to extract genomic DNA from EDTA blood for TCRB sequencing. From cysteine to phenylalanine, the CDR3 is 15 amino acids long. Only the CDR3 DNA is retained, 45 bases long and in frame from the first base. CDR1 SGHRS and CDR2 YFSETQ were looked up in the germline V gene. V is pruned by 5 bases and J by 0 bases, leaving 8 bases of the junction without a gene match.

Libraries came from the immunoSEQ multiplex PCR assay. Following the manufacturer's protocol, the hsTCRB Kit was used to amplify rearranged TCR beta chain sequences. TCRB libraries were sequenced on an Illumina MiSeq. On the authors' methods: The proprietary platform of the kit vendor was used for demultiplexing, trimming and gene mapping. TCRdb mirrors the immuneACCESS table, restricted to in-frame sequences. Some clones are absent from its copies; in checked studies, under half trace to an unresolved V gene, and the reason for the others is unknown. Clone size and the V and J calls come from that table; the DNA yielded D and trimming. The sample includes 20,000 to 30,000 clones, with 65% to 80% observed a single time. The top ten clones comprise over 7% of the sample. Broader findings and caveats from the paper: The authors noted that analyses of patient blood samples could not be reproduced because of sample limitations. Availability determined which PBMC samples were chosen for TCRB deep sequencing. Immune responses induced by the vaccine were seen in approximately 93% of patients across multiple MHC alleles. No apparent relationship was observed between pseudoprogression and alterations in the top peripheral T cell clonotypes detected by TCRB sequencing.

This TCR came from a man aged 35-49 years with glioma. This specimen was PBMCs, taken from a glioma patient whose treatment included an IDH1 peptide vaccine. The chain uses TRBV5-1 and TRBJ2-7, with TRBD2 matching 7 junction bases. The sequenced DNA is TGCGCCAGCAGGAGAGGGCGGGAGCGCTCCTACGAGCAGTACTTC. This yields the protein CASRRGRERSYEQYF.